This T cell receptor beta chain was identified in a study of vaccination and CD4 T cells after COVID-19. This clonotype was seen just once. Its specificity is not known. V gave up 4 bases and J gave up 0 bases, with 6 bases separating them. The CDR3 covers 13 residues. Germline CDR1 and CDR2: SNHLY and FYNNEI. Sequencing of DNA taken from cultured CD4+ T cells relied on the Oncomine TCR Beta short-read assay. One entry per CDR3 protein, called by TCRdb with MiXCR from the PCR reads. Of some 22,000 distinct CDR3 sequences listed, less than 35% are singletons. Time point: late sampling 161 to 241 days after vaccination in three convalescent patients. Treatment reported: approximately 9-day PBMC culture with coronavirus spike peptide pools or control peptides (ViraFEST assay).

The chain employs TRBV2 and TRBJ1-2; D gene uncertain. This receptor was identified in a human donor who had recovered from COVID-19. The sample in question was CD4+ T cells from blood, cultured in vitro, obtained about 7 months after SARS-CoV-2 vaccination. CDR3 loop: CASSGRPNYGYTF. The CDR3 DNA sequence: TGTGCCAGCAGTGGAAGGCCTAACTATGGCTACACCTTC.